A single sample gave rise to the 30 T cell receptor beta chains below, sequenced in a study of blood T cells in healthy people across ages. Then a second PCR, running about 6 to 11 cycles, was carried out with a sample-barcoded 5' primer and a J-beta primer mix. MiXCR, applied by TCRdb to the 5' RACE reads, yields one record per CDR3 protein. The data show hundreds of thousands of distinct CDR3 sequences, 47% seen once. The sequenced sample consisted of blood. Every receptor here comes from an elderly man in good health.

This clonotype came up many times. The rearrangement joins TRBV6-5 to TRBJ2-1; 11 bases align to TRBD1. Trimming at V came to 5 bases and at J to 6 bases, leaving 6 bases not matched to a gene. In germline, CDR1 is MNHEY, CDR2 SVGAGI. The CDR3 has 15 residues. Here the CDR3 reads CASSNKGQGGNEQFF. CDR3 DNA: TGTGCCAGCAGTAACAAGGGACAGGGGGGCAATGAGCAGTTCTTC.

This clonotype was counted once. V and J are TRBV7-9 and TRBJ2-2, with a tentative D call TRBD2 (5 bases). This CDR3 is built from 15 residues. Per germline, CDR1 SEHNR and CDR2 FQNEAQ (reference sequence). V was clipped by 5 bases and J by 9 bases, with 19 bases between them. The CDR3 DNA follows: TGTGCCAGCAGCCCCGGCCGGGAAAGGATCCGGGAGCTGTTTTTT. Protein sequence: CASSPGRERIRELFF.

This clonotype was recorded only once. This chain uses TRBV18 with TRBJ2-4; TRBD2 agrees at 11 bases. Germline loops: CDR1 KGHSH, CDR2 LQKENI. Trimming removed 1 base from V and 6 bases from J; junction bases left unmatched: 23. The CDR3 is 22 amino acids. CDR3 sequence: CASSPRAVGPGMRGTSGNIQYF. In nucleotides, the CDR3 is TGTGCCAGCTCACCACGGGCCGTAGGACCGGGAATGAGGGGGACTAGCGGAAACATTCAGTACTTC.

This clonotype has ten or more counts. The chain couples TRBV6-6 to TRBJ1-2, with a weak D call TRBD1 (6 bases). Trimming removed 6 bases at V and 2 bases at J, with 16 bases between. The CDR3 runs 15 residues. Germline V gene data show CDR1 as MNHNY and CDR2 as SVGAGI (reference sequence). The CDR3 coding sequence is TGTGCCAGCAGGGACGGGCAGGGGCGGAACTATGGCTACACCTTC. It specifies CASRDGQGRNYGYTF.

This clonotype occurred many times. The chain carries TRBV6-6 and TRBJ2-1; 8 bases agree with TRBD2. Germline assignment: CDR1 MNHNY and CDR2 SVGAGI (reference sequence). The junction had 7 bases not matched to a gene; V was cut back by 2 bases and J by 4 bases. This CDR3 has 16 residues. The CDR3 reads CASSYLLAGPYNEQFF. The CDR3 DNA sequence: TGTGCCAGCAGTTACCTTCTAGCGGGTCCTTACAATGAGCAGTTCTTC.

In its sample, this clonotype was seen a few times. Here the CDR3 reads CASSSEHGGEQYF. The CDR3 region has the DNA TGCGCCAGCAGCTCCGAACATGGTGGCGAGCAGTACTTC. The chain is built from TRBV5-1 and TRBJ2-7; D gene ambiguous. CDR1 is SGHRS and CDR2 is YFSETQ in the germline V gene. The CDR3 contains 13 residues. V lost 3 bases and J 6 bases, leaving 13 bases between the germline ends. The full variable domain, rest sourced from reference TRBV5-1 and TRBJ2-7, is KAGVTQTPRYLIKTRGQQVTLSCSPISGHRSVSWYQQTPGQGLQFLFEYFSETQRNKGNFPGRFSGRQFSNSRSEMNVSTLELGDSALYLCASSSEHGGEQYFGPGTRLTVT.

The rearrangement links TRBV6-2 or TRBV6-3 to TRBJ2-1, with D possibly being TRBD1 (6 bases). The CDR3 spans 15 residues. In germline, CDR1 is MNHEY, CDR2 SVGEGT. The V end was cut by 2 bases, the J end by 6 bases, with 14 bases between. The CDR3 region is CASSYPAGDRNEQFF. CDR3 DNA: TGTGCCAGCAGTTACCCGGCAGGGGATCGCAATGAGCAGTTCTTC.

This chain uses TRBV28 with TRBJ1-2; weak D call: TRBD1 (6 bases). The germline CDR1 and CDR2 sequences are MDHEN and SYDVKM. The ends were cut back, 2 bases at V and 2 bases at J, with 9 bases in the middle. This CDR3 is 14 amino acids long. CDR3 sequence reads: CASSLLQGNYGYTF. The CDR3 region has the DNA TGTGCCAGCAGTTTACTACAGGGAAACTATGGCTACACCTTC.

This clonotype has only a few counts. The CDR3 reads CASSLRDMGYEQYF. In nucleotides, the CDR3 is TGCGCCAGCAGCTTAAGGGACATGGGATACGAGCAGTACTTC. The chain is built from TRBV5-1 and TRBJ2-7; tentative D call: TRBD1 (6 bases). V was shortened by 2 bases and J by 4 bases, with 13 bases between the two germline ends. The germline CDR1 and CDR2 sequences are SGHRS and YFSETQ. This CDR3 is 14 amino acids long.

The V and J genes are TRBV30 and TRBJ2-6; possible D gene TRBD1, 5 bases. Trimming pared 2 bases from V and 3 bases from J, leaving 11 bases between. The CDR3 has 15 residues. The germline gives CDR1 GTSNPN, CDR2 SVGIG (reference sequence). This chain's CDR3 is CAWSKGIFGANVLTF. In DNA form, the CDR3 reads TGTGCCTGGAGTAAGGGGATTTTTGGGGCCAACGTCCTGACTTTC.

The chain uses TRBV9 and TRBJ2-1; 11 bases fit TRBD2. The J call may not be correct, given that the DNA end is closer to TRBJ2-7. The CDR3 has 15 amino acids. Germline V CDR1 and CDR2: SGDLS, YYNGEE. In nucleotides, the CDR3 is TGTGCCAGCAGCGCACTAGCGGGGGCGTACAATGAGCAGTACTTC. Its protein product is CASSALAGAYNEQYF.

The J gene is TRBJ2-1, the V gene TRBV10-3, with 15 nucleotides matching TRBD2. The J segment lost 7 bases and the V segment lost 4 bases, leaving 5 bases of the junction unmatched. CDR3 size: 16 residues. Germline CDR1 and CDR2: ENHRY and SYGVKD. CDR3 coding DNA: TGTGCCATCAGTGGGGGACTAGCGGGAGGAAGGAATGAGCAGTTCTTC. Protein sequence: CAISGGLAGGRNEQFF.

This chain links TRBV4-1 with TRBJ2-6; 8 bases line up with TRBD1. J gave up 2 bases and V 3 bases, and 9 bases lay outside the gene matches. The CDR3 is made up of 18 amino acids. The germline CDR1 and CDR2 sequences are MGHRA and YSYEKL. In DNA, the CDR3 is TGCGCCAGCAGCCATTCGGACAGGGCCTTTCCTGGGGCCAACGTCCTGACTTTC. Residues: CASSHSDRAFPGANVLTF.

The rearrangement joins TRBV12-3 or TRBV12-4 to TRBJ2-1; D possibly uses TRBD1 or TRBD2 (5 bases each). The length of the CDR3 is 14 residues. V was cut by 6 bases and J by 4 bases, with 13 bases left in between. The CDR3 reads CASRLRDRYNEQFF. Written as DNA, the CDR3 is TGTGCCAGCAGGCTACGGGACCGATACAATGAGCAGTTCTTC.

The rearrangement links TRBV7-3 to TRBJ2-3; D is undetermined. V was pared by 2 bases and J by 0 bases, with 12 bases between. The CDR3 is made up of 16 amino acids. Germline CDR1 SGHTA, CDR2 FQGTGA. The CDR3 DNA sequence: TGTGCCAGCAGCTTACAGCCTGATACTAGCACAGATACGCAGTATTTT. Amino acid sequence: CASSLQPDTSTDTQYF.

This clonotype was seen only a few times. V gene TRBV10-2 combines with J gene TRBJ2-1; the match to TRBD2 covers 7 bases. From germline, CDR1 is WSHSY and CDR2 SAAADI. V was pared by 6 bases and J by 0 bases, with 14 bases of the junction left unmatched. The CDR3 covers 18 residues. CDR3 protein: CASSPSPAGSFSYNEQFF. The CDR3 bases are TGCGCCAGCAGCCCTAGCCCAGCGGGATCCTTCTCCTACAATGAGCAGTTCTTC.

The CDR3 bases are TGTGCCAGCAGCTTAAGGGGAGGGAACAATCAGCCCCAGCATTTT. Protein product: CASSLRGGNNQPQHF. The chain employs TRBV7-2 and TRBJ1-5, with D perhaps matching TRBD1 (5 bases). Germline V CDR1 and CDR2: SGHTA, FQGNSA. The V end was cut by 2 bases, the J end by 3 bases, with 11 bases between. The CDR3 has 15 residues.

The chain employs TRBV6-2 or TRBV6-3 and TRBJ2-1; TRBD2 aligns across 9 bases. After removal of 5 bases from V and 10 bases from J, the junction contained 3 bases not matched to a gene. This CDR3 contains 12 residues. Germline-derived CDR1 and CDR2 are MNHEY and SVGEGT. In DNA, the CDR3 is TGTGCCAGCAGTACTCTAGCGGGGGAGCAGTTCTTC. Translated, it gives CASSTLAGEQFF.

V usage is TRBV6-5 and J usage is TRBJ2-3; D perhaps matches TRBD2 (6 bases). The CDR3 is 13 amino acids. Germline values: CDR1 MNHEY, CDR2 SVGAGI. Trimming stripped 2 bases from V and 6 bases from J, with 9 bases between. This chain's CDR3 is CASSYQREDTQYF. The CDR3 coding sequence is TGTGCCAGCAGTTACCAACGGGAGGATACGCAGTATTTT.

The CDR3 sequence is CASGGGQAGGQPQHF. CDR3 DNA sequence: TGTGCCAGCGGGGGCGGACAGGCGGGCGGTCAGCCCCAGCATTTT. This chain connects TRBV12-3 or TRBV12-4 to TRBJ1-5; 7 bases agree with TRBD1. Trimming took 8 bases from V and 6 from J; bases not matched to a gene: 13. This CDR3 has 15 amino acids.

This chain connects TRBV11-1 to TRBJ1-5; a weak D match, TRBD1 (6 bases). This CDR3 is 13 amino acids long. The V and J ends lost 5 bases and 7 bases respectively, with 12 bases between them. Germline values: CDR1 SGHAT, CDR2 FQDESV (reference sequence). CDR3 amino acids: CASSRTVRQPQHF. CDR3 sequence (DNA): TGTGCCAGCAGCCGGACAGTACGCCAGCCCCAGCATTTT.

The sample holds many counts of this clonotype. The chain couples TRBV6-5 to TRBJ1-5; perhaps TRBD1 as D (6 bases). The germline V and J ends were trimmed by 4 bases and 2 bases, with 15 bases remaining between them. Germline CDR1 and CDR2: MNHEY and SVGAGI. This CDR3 is built from 16 residues. The CDR3 reads CASSSRGGEGNQPQHF. The CDR3 DNA follows: TGTGCCAGCAGTTCTAGGGGGGGGGAGGGCAATCAGCCCCAGCATTTT.

The gene calls are TRBV5-1 and TRBJ2-7; D is undetermined. This CDR3 spans 14 amino acids. Between the trimmed V and J ends, which lost 4 bases and 1 base, there was a span of 12 bases. Germline V gene sequence: CDR1 SGHRS, CDR2 YFSETQ. The CDR3 protein is CASSRRMGSYEQYF. The DNA for the CDR3 is TGCGCCAGCAGCAGACGGATGGGGTCCTACGAGCAGTACTTC.

V usage is TRBV7-9 and J usage is TRBJ2-5; 11 nucleotides align to TRBD2. The ends lost 1 base at V and 1 base at J; junction bases unmatched: 5. This CDR3 is 17 amino acids long. In germline, CDR1 is SEHNR, CDR2 FQNEAQ (reference sequence). The CDR3 DNA reads as TGTGCCAGCAGCTTAGGCCTAGCGGGAGGAGTCCAAGAGACCCAGTACTTC. Translation gives CASSLGLAGGVQETQYF.

This clonotype was recorded a few times. J is TRBJ1-2 and V is TRBV28; TRBD1 is a possible D gene (5 bases). Germline lookup yields CDR1 MDHEN and CDR2 SYDVKM. This CDR3 comprises 12 residues. The V end was cut by 10 bases, the J end by 4 bases, with 13 bases between. In DNA form, the CDR3 reads TGTGCCATCGAACGTAGGGGCTATGGCTACACCTTC. As protein: CAIERRGYGYTF.

This clonotype was seen a handful of times. V usage is TRBV2 and J usage is TRBJ2-3, with a weak D call TRBD2 (5 bases). The CDR3 is 13 residues long. V was clipped by 6 bases and J by 4 bases, with 11 bases between them. The germline V gene encodes CDR1 SNHLY and CDR2 FYNNEI. The CDR3 DNA sequence: TGTGCCAGCAGATCATTTAGCGCAGATACGCAGTATTTT. Encoded protein: CASRSFSADTQYF.

To note about this clonotype: Germline and junction disagree at one end, which may indicate a read error. The chain uses TRBV5-6 and TRBJ2-3; TRBD1 matches at 7 bases. This CDR3 has 16 amino acids. The germline CDR1 and CDR2 sequences are SGHDT and YYEEEE. The DNA of the CDR3 is TGTACCAGCAGCTCGATTGGGACAGTGGGCACAGATACGCAGTATTTT. Residues: CTSSSIGTVGTDTQYF.

This clonotype occurred a few times. This chain joins TRBV20-1 and TRBJ2-5; TRBD2 matches at 16 bases. Trimming removed 5 bases from V and 5 bases from J; junction bases left unmatched: 8. Germline V gene lookup returns CDR1 DFQATT and CDR2 SNEGSKA (reference sequence). The CDR3 is made up of 16 amino acids. In DNA, the CDR3 is TGCAGTGCTTACGCCGGGACTAGCGGGGGGGTCGAGACCCAGTACTTC. This encodes CSAYAGTSGGVETQYF.

About this clonotype itself: At one end the junction does not follow the germline gene, possibly because of a read error. This chain's CDR3 is CASSQQGLRTEAFF. The CDR3 DNA reads as TGCGCCAGCAGCCAGCAGGGTTTGCGGACTGAGGCTTTCTTT. This chain connects TRBV4-3 to TRBJ1-1, with D perhaps matching TRBD1 (5 bases). In germline, CDR1 is LGHNA, CDR2 YSLEER. CDR3 length: 14 residues.

This chain connects TRBV18 to TRBJ1-2; possibly TRBD1 for D (5 bases). CDR1 is KGHSH and CDR2 is LQKENI in the germline V gene. Trimming cost V 0 bases and J 8 bases, with 10 bases left between them. The CDR3 consists of 13 residues. The CDR3 DNA follows: TGTGCCAGCTCACCACCGAGCGGGGACGGCTACACCTTC. Translation: CASSPPSGDGYTF.